This T cell receptor (beta chain) was captured in a study of T cell repertoires in cytomegalovirus infection. The wider study: As its CMV epitopes, the study selected recently identified HLA-C-restricted and well-studied HLA-B-restricted targets.

Turning to this clonotype: Its antigen is still unknown.

TCRdb reprocessed the reads via MiXCR and lists one record per CDR3 protein. The sample consists of approximately 500,000 distinct CDR3 sequences, 33% of them appearing once. Trimming removed 2 bases from V and 5 bases from J; junction bases left unmatched: 9. This CDR3 comprises 16 residues. Looked up from germline, CDR1 is DFQATT and CDR2 is SNEGSKA (reference sequence). Sequencing used cultured PBMCs, obtained from culture after CMV antigen stimulation. This TCR was recovered from a human donor in good health (CMV status not recorded). Some clones in this sample may be carry-over from other donors' samples. The J gene is TRBJ2-5, the V gene TRBV20-1, with 12 bases lining up with TRBD2. The CDR3 loop is CSARLRTSGMLETQYF. CDR3 DNA: TGCAGTGCTAGATTAAGGACTAGCGGGATGTTGGAGACCCAGTACTTC.